Described below is a single TCR beta chain sequence and its context. Its antigen is still unknown. Per-base qualities were not stored, and no clone one base away is much larger. The data derive from a study of blood T cell repertoires in COVID-19 (dated by TCRdb to the early 2020s). Concerning the study at large: The collaborator samples originated in the United States, Italy and Spain and spanned the acute and convalescent phases of COVID-19. The material from the prospective study consisted of cDNA or gDNA derived from T cells, B-cell-depleted T cells, or PBMCs. Deeply sampled blood TCRbeta repertoires from subjects exposed to, actively infected with, or recovered from COVID-19 were included in the dataset. A freely available public database, intended as a resource for researchers studying the immune response to SARS-CoV-2, is where the repertoires were released. The samples were drawn from two sources: the first 160 participants of the ongoing ImmuneRACE study, and approximately 1,300 subjects contributed by 6 global collaborators. Nearly every sample came with metadata listing a de-identified subject ID, COVID-19 status, age in years and sex. Where available, HLA class I and class II types were taken from metadata supplied by the sample provider and were not determined by assay-based typing.

The collaborating institutions used their own protocols to collect whole blood in K2EDTA tubes. For TCRbeta analysis, collaborator samples were shipped as frozen whole blood, as isolated PBMCs, or as DNA extracted from either sample type. TCRbeta CDR3 regions were amplified from genomic DNA using the immunoSEQ Assay, a bias-controlled multiplex PCR. Processing in the source paper ran as follows. Within the assay, amplification of reference gene primers was used to estimate how many nucleated cells each sample contained. Sequence reads were collapsed and filtered to measure the absolute abundance of every unique TCRbeta CDR3 rearrangement. Productive Simpson clonality was computed per sample as the square root of Simpson's diversity index over productive rearrangements. The clones in this table, taken by TCRdb from immuneACCESS, are in-frame only. Not every clone is retained; where verified, under half of the shortfall comes from an unresolved V gene, and the cause of the rest is unknown. V and J calls plus clone size are reproduced from that table; the DNA served to infer D and trimming. The sample data list approximately 250,000 clones, and 86% of these were observed just once. 3.5% to 4% of the sample is held by the ten biggest clonotypes.

The investigation overall reported the following: The amount of clinical and demographic metadata varied by source and participant and was provided uncurated.

The germline V gene (reference sequence) yields LGHDT for CDR1 and YNNKEL for CDR2. The CDR3 covers 12 residues, taking in both the cysteine and the phenylalanine. The only DNA kept is the CDR3, 36 bases in frame from the first base. The junction shows trimming of 5 bases on V and 4 bases on J, plus 8 bases between the germline ends. This sequence originates from a man aged 18 to 30 with active or convalescent COVID-19. The sample consisted of peripheral blood. The V gene is TRBV3-1 (or the pseudogene TRBV3-2) and the J gene is TRBJ1-1, with TRBD1 perhaps the D gene, on 5 matching bases. CDR3 reads: CASSGRVTEAFF. The DNA sequence is given as TGTGCCAGCAGCGGCAGGGTCACTGAAGCTTTCTTT.